These 11 T cell receptor beta chains were sequenced from one sample in a study of low-dose radiotherapy and immunotherapy resistance in tumors. Both TCRalpha and TCRbeta chains were reverse transcribed with V-gene-specific primers. The authors amplified TCRs for 20 to 25 PCR cycles with a constant-region primer and a V-primer adapter. TCRdb re-called the reads through MiXCR, storing one row per CDR3 protein. The table includes 13,000 or so distinct CDR3 sequences, roughly four fifths detected once. The source is a human donor with advanced metastatic prostate, ovarian, gallbladder or colorectal cancer (not recorded which). This table probably holds off-target reads from a library built for another chain.

The J gene is TRBJ1-4, the V gene TRBV19; D perhaps matches TRBD1 (6 bases). V was clipped by 6 bases and J by 1 base, with 9 bases between them. Germline V gene lookup returns CDR1 LNHDA and CDR2 SQIVND (reference sequence). The CDR3 covers 14 residues. The CDR3, as DNA: TGTGCCAGTAGGCCGACAGGAACTAATGAAAAACTGTTTTTT. Its protein product is CASRPTGTNEKLFF.

The chain couples TRBV6-5 to TRBJ1-4; 9 bases align to TRBD1. Germline CDR1 is MNHEY and CDR2 is SVGAGI. The CDR3 is 14 amino acids. V lost 5 bases, J lost 7 bases, and 5 bases stayed unmatched. Here the CDR3 reads CASSPGQGREKLFF. The CDR3 DNA sequence: TGTGCCAGCAGTCCGGGACAGGGTCGTGAAAAACTGTTTTTT.

The V call is TRBV11-2, the J call TRBJ2-5, with D possibly being TRBD2 (5 bases). The CDR3 spans 15 residues. V was clipped by 5 bases and J by 4 bases, with 17 bases between them. Germline V lookup: CDR1 SGHAT, CDR2 FQNNGV. CDR3 residues: CASSRGWYQAETQYF. The CDR3, as DNA: TGTGCCAGCAGCCGCGGGTGGTACCAGGCAGAGACCCAGTACTTC.

This clonotype was counted only a few times. This chain connects TRBV27 to TRBJ2-1, with 8 bases lining up with TRBD2. The germline CDR1 and CDR2 sequences are MNHEY and SMNVEV (reference sequence). The V segment lost 8 bases and the J segment 2 bases; nucleotides outside the gene matches: 11. This CDR3 region has 16 residues. CDR3 in DNA: TGTGCCAGCTCACCCTCAATAGCGGGACCCTACAATGAGCAGTTCTTC. Amino acids: CASSPSIAGPYNEQFF.

The chain uses TRBV4-2 and TRBJ2-7; TRBD1 aligns across 8 bases. Germline V gene data show CDR1 as LGHNA and CDR2 as YNFKEQ. V lost 6 bases to trimming and J lost 0 bases; unmatched junction nucleotides: 10. The CDR3 spans 16 residues. The CDR3 nucleotides are TGTGCCAGCAGACGGACAGGGCCAGGGGGCTCCTACGAGCAGTACTTC. Translating it yields CASRRTGPGGSYEQYF.

The J gene is TRBJ2-5, the V gene TRBV29-1, with TRBD1 matching over 10 bases. The V and J ends lost 6 bases and 6 bases, in that order; junction bases with no gene match: 4. The germline CDR1 and CDR2 sequences are SQVTM and ANQGSEA. The CDR3 runs to 12 residues. DNA of the CDR3: TGCAGCGTAGGACAGGGGGTGAAGACCCAGTACTTC. As protein: CSVGQGVKTQYF. The full variable domain, completed using reference TRBV29-1 and TRBJ2-5, is SAVISQKPSRDICQRGTSLTIQCQVDSQVTMMFWYRQQPGQSLTLIATANQGSEATYESGFVIDKFPISRPNLTFSTLTVSNMSPEDSSIYLCSVGQGVKTQYFGPGTRLLVL.

J is TRBJ2-1 and V is TRBV6-6, with TRBD2 as a possible D gene (6 bases). Per the germline V gene, CDR1 is MNHNY and CDR2 is SVGAGI (reference sequence). V shed 4 bases and J shed 7 bases, with 17 bases lying between them. CDR3 size: 15 residues. In DNA, the CDR3 is TGTGCCAGCAGTTTGGGACTGGGAGCGTTAAATGAGCAGTTCTTC. Encoded protein: CASSLGLGALNEQFF.

This clonotype was seen a handful of times. V usage is TRBV20-1 and J usage is TRBJ2-5, with 7 bases fitting TRBD1. Looked up from germline, CDR1 is DFQATT and CDR2 is SNEGSKA (reference sequence). CDR3 length: 14 residues. V dropped 5 bases and J dropped 0; count of bases not matched to a gene: 6. CDR3: CSASRDSNQETQYF. The CDR3 DNA reads as TGCAGTGCTTCGAGGGACAGCAACCAAGAGACCCAGTACTTC.

The chain joins TRBV15 to TRBJ2-3; D not resolved. From germline, CDR1 is LNHNV and CDR2 YYDKDF (reference sequence). V lost 2 bases and J 2 bases, leaving 20 bases between the germline ends. The length of the CDR3 is 18 residues. This CDR3 reads CATSRNLIGSTTTDTQYF. In nucleotides, the CDR3 is TGTGCCACCAGCAGAAATTTAATAGGGTCCACCACCACAGATACGCAGTATTTT.

The chain couples TRBV6-2 or TRBV6-3 to TRBJ1-5; D gene uncertain. Trimming shortened V by 2 bases and J by 5 bases, and 10 bases separated the two germline ends. CDR3 length equals 14 residues. The germline V gene has CDR1 MNHEY and CDR2 SVGEGT. The CDR3 coding sequence is TGTGCCAGCAGTTACCCGTTCGAGGATCAGCCCCAGCATTTT. This encodes CASSYPFEDQPQHF.

The chain joins TRBV4-2 to TRBJ1-1, with D unresolved. V was clipped by 0 bases and J by 2 bases, with 10 bases between them. The length of the CDR3 is 15 residues. Germline CDR1 is LGHNA and CDR2 is YNFKEQ. The CDR3 protein is CASSQDIRTNTEAFF. CDR3 sequence (DNA): TGTGCCAGCAGCCAAGATATCAGGACCAACACTGAAGCTTTCTTT.